This TCR beta chain came from a study of Ad26.COV2.S vaccination and SARS-CoV-2 variants. Study findings and constraints: Vaccine recipients showed a spike-specific TCR breadth that was higher than in placebo recipients. Vaccinees and placebo recipients showed similar non-spike TCR breadth.

TCRdb's copy holds only in-frame clones and misses some; the assay was immunoSEQ multiplex PCR. This table holds a few hundred thousand clones, around 89% found once. Indicated treatment: some 19 received Ad26.COV2.S at low or high dose, single or two shots; several received placebo; per-sample allocation not given. At day 63 after the first vaccine or placebo injection, samples were drawn. A Boston donor was an adult aged 18-55 years. Wuhan-strain SARS-CoV-2 spike was expressed by the Ad26 vector that made up the vaccine. This CDR3 has 14 amino acids. CDR1 and CDR2 from the germline V gene are MNHNY and SVGAGI (reference sequence). V shed 7 bases, J shed 5 bases, and the junction held 7 bases outside the gene matches. About this clone itself: Its antigen is not known.

The TCR sequence derives from a person aged 18-65 years who received the Ad26.COV2.S COVID-19 vaccine or a placebo. Sequenced here: peripheral blood, sampled in a trial of Ad26.COV2.S vaccine versus placebo. The rearrangement joins TRBV6-6 to TRBJ1-5; 8 bases fit TRBD1. DNA for the CDR3: TGTGCCAGCATTACCGGACAGGGATATCAGCCCCAGCATTTT. Translation gives CASITGQGYQPQHF.